This TCR beta chain originates from a study of post-analysis software for immune sequencing data. The wider study: The patients showed relapsing-remitting, secondary progressive and progressive-relapsing multiple sclerosis courses. General study points: Strong co-clustering by F measure was evident for samples that had been prepared in the same batch. Controls had lower frequencies than patients of a handful of TRBV segments, which included TRBV5-6, TRBV5-1 and TRBV20-1. Significantly decreased normalized Chao1 diversity was recorded for multiple sclerosis patients relative to controls.

V was clipped by 6 bases and J by 6 bases, with 20 bases between them. CDR1 and CDR2 from the germline V gene are DFQATT and SNEGSKA (reference sequence). This CDR3 spans 14 amino acids. Unique molecular identifiers tagged the TCR beta cDNA libraries. TCRdb reprocessed the PCR reads via MiXCR and lists one record per CDR3 protein. Counted here are 650,000 to 900,000 distinct CDR3 sequences, 40% to 55% occurring once; the ten biggest clones make up over 4.5%. This clonotype was counted only a few times. Antigen unknown. The chain combines TRBV20-1 with TRBJ1-1, with a tentative D call TRBD1 (5 bases). Input material: blood. This TCR derives from a girl aged 10-17 years with multiple sclerosis. As DNA, the CDR3 is TGCAGTGCCGAAATGGGACTGGCGGGCGCTGAAGCTTTCTTT. Translating gives CSAEMGLAGAEAFF.